Sequencing of this T cell receptor beta chain was carried out in a study of T cell responses to AZD1222 COVID-19 vaccine. This clone has a handful of counts. The target antigen is unknown. Study outcomes and limitations: Targeting of unmutated variant regions was reportedly seen in nearly half of spike-specific TCRs.

Here immunoSEQ multiplex PCR was the method, and the copy in TCRdb shows in-frame clones only, minus some. The sample holds around 120,000 clones, about 85% seen once. This TCR derives from an adult who received the AZD1222 COVID-19 vaccine. Material: peripheral blood, obtained 28 days after the second AZD1222 dose.

CDR3 nucleotide sequence: TGTGCCAGCAGTTACACCATTCAGGGCGAAAAGTATGGCTACACCTTC. This translates into CASSYTIQGEKYGYTF. This chain connects TRBV6-5 to TRBJ1-2, with a weak D call TRBD1 (5 bases). CDR3 length: 16 amino acids. With 2 bases removed from V and 5 bases from J, the gap between germline ends came to 18 bases. Germline V gives CDR1 MNHEY, CDR2 SVGAGI.